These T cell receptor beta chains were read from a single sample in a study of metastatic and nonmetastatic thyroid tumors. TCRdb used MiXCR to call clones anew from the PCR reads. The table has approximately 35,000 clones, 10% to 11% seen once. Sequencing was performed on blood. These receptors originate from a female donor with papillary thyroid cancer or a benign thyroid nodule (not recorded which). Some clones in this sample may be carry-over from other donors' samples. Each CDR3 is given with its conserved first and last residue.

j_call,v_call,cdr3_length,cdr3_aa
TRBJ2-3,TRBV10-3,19,CAISTPLGASGALTDTQYF
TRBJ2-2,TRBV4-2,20,CASSTKSGTSGIIGPGELFF
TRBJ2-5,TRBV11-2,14,CASSLGIAGKTQYF
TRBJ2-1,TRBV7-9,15,CASSSSGASYNEQFF
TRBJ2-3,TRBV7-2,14,CASGVGRVPDTQYF
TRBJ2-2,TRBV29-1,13,CSVRRTRRRELFF
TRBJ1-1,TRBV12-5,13,CASGLVLGTEAFF
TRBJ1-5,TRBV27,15,CASSLSPGGSQPQHF
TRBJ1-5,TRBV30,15,CAWRAGTGHHQPQHF
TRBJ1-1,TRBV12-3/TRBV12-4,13,CASSPDRGTEAFF
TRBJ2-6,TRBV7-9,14,CASSTGSGANVLTF
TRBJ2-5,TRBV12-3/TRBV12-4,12,CASSLGRGTQYF
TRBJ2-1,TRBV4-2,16,CASSPGTSGNHNEQFF
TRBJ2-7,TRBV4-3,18,CASSQDHRTSGSYYEQYF
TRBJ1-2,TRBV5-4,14,CASSFRGPLGGYTF
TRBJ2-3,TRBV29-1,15,CSVLGGEGGTDTQYF
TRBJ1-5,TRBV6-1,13,CASRGTGYQPQHF
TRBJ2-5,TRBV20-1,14,CSSLSDRGLETQYF
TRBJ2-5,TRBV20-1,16,CSARSRTSGAVKTQYF
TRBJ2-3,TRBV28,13,CASSGASTDTQYF
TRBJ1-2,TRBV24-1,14,CATSEATDMSGYTF
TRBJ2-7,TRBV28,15,CASSSWTSGSYEQYF
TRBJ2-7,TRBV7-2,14,CASSLSQGEYEQYF
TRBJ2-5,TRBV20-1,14,CSARTGQGGETQYF
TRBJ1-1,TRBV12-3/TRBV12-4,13,CASSFAGNTEAFF
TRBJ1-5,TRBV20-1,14,CSARTPRSNQPQHF
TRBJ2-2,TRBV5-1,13,CASSWTGTGELFF
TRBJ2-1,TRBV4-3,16,CASSQGLGDSYNEQFF
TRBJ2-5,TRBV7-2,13,CASSLTGVGTQYF
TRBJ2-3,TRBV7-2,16,CASSRGLAGAVDTQYF
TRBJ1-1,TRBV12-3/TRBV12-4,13,CASSFGGANEAFF
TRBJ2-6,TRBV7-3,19,CASSLRDVRPLSGANVLTF
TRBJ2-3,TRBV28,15,CAISPTSGSTDTQYF
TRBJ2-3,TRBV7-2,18,CASSLGPFPEQSTDTQYF
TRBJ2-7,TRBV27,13,CASGSSGGYEQYF
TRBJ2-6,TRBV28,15,CASSLYGSGADVLTF
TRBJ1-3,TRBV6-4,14,CASREGLSGNTIYF
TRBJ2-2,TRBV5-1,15,CASSPGQGSTGELFF
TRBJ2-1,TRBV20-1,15,CSARLAGESYNEQFF
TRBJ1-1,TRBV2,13,CASGQGRSREAFF
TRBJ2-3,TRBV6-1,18,CASSRAIRDRLSTDTQYF
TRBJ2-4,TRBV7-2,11,CASSTRSELSF
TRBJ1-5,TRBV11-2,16,CASSYRTGGKGQPQHF
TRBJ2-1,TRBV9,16,CASSVVGQISYNEQFF
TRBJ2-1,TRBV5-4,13,CASSGRSSNEQFF
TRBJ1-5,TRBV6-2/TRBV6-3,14,CASSQSRGWKPQHF
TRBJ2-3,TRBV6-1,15,CASTKRGGDTDTQYF
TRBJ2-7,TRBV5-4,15,CASSSGRASGYEQYF
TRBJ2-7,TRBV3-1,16,CASSQGTSGRTYEQYF
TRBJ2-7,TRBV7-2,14,CASSFQAGDYEQYF
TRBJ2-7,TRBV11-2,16,CASRYTSGANSYEQYF
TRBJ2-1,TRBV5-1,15,CASSLLAPFANEQFF